The 32 T cell receptor beta chains below were found in one sample sequenced in a study of tumor-infiltrating lymphocytes in primary liver carcinoma. The source material, about 17-31 mg of unsorted bulk tissue, was used to co-extract RNA and DNA. TCR beta cDNA was prepared out of around 460 ng total RNA by means of a constant-region primer. Three nested multiplex PCR rounds of slightly modified ARM-PCR generated TCR beta libraries. TRBV1-TRBV30 forward primers paired with a C-beta reverse primer drove the first two PCR rounds, approximately 11 cycles each. TCRdb re-derived calls from the multiplex PCR reads in MiXCR, one entry per CDR3 protein. Here the sample spans 95,000 to 150,000 distinct CDR3 sequences, 64% being singletons. The sample was liver tumor tissue from sampling region 3. Indicated subset: tumor region T3, left-lateral pole. The receptor source for this set is a woman aged 60-75 years with primary liver carcinoma and hepatitis B virus infection.

The chain is built from TRBV7-3 and TRBJ2-2; no reliable D call. This CDR3 is 14 amino acids long. V lost 5 bases and J lost 7, with 14 bases in between. Germline V CDR1 and CDR2: SGHTA, FQGTGA. The CDR3 here is CASSPTPESGELFF. The CDR3 bases are TGTGCCAGCAGCCCGACCCCCGAGAGCGGGGAGCTGTTTTTT.

This clonotype has a handful of counts. V usage is TRBV11-3 and J usage is TRBJ2-1; 10 bases map to TRBD2. With V trimmed by 1 base and J by 10 bases, 7 bases remained unmatched. The V gene's germline CDR1 is SGHNT and CDR2 YENEEA. CDR3 size: 15 residues. DNA of the CDR3: TGTGCCAGCAGCTTAGGAACTAGCGGGAAGTCCGAGCAGTTCTTC. This translates into CASSLGTSGKSEQFF.

This clonotype was seen repeatedly, ten times or more. The chain joins TRBV5-6 to TRBJ2-7; TRBD1 matches 7 bases. Trimming cost V 1 base and J 2 bases; bases outside gene matches: 3. Germline assignment: CDR1 SGHDT and CDR2 YYEEEE. The CDR3 has 14 amino acids. CDR3 protein: CASSLFTGAYEQYF. The CDR3 DNA sequence: TGTGCCAGCAGCTTGTTTACAGGGGCCTACGAGCAGTACTTC.

This clonotype was counted only a few times. A single base separates this from a much larger clone, so it may be a read error. This chain connects TRBV5-5 to TRBJ1-2, with 8 bases fitting TRBD1. Germline V gives CDR1 SGHKS, CDR2 YYEKEE (reference sequence). The CDR3 sequence is 14 residues long. Germline trimming cut 7 bases from V and 8 bases from J; bases unmatched to any gene: 13. In DNA form, the CDR3 reads TGTGCCAGCTCGGCTTACGTGGACAGGGACGGCTACACCTTC. It codes for CASSAYVDRDGYTF.

This clonotype was observed a single time. A junction boundary mismatches the germline segment, possibly from a read error. V gene TRBV11-2 combines with J gene TRBJ2-4; D unresolved. This CDR3 contains 13 residues. Germline V CDR1 and CDR2: SGHAT, FQNNGV. This CDR3 reads CTSSLESKNIQYF. Written as DNA, the CDR3 is TGTACCAGTTCGCTAGAGTCCAAAAACATTCAGTATTTC.

Worth noting for this clonotype: The conserved closing phenylalanine or tryptophan is absent in this CDR3, likely reflecting a read error. The chain couples TRBV11-2 to TRBJ2-1; TRBD2 matches at 13 bases. Germline trimming cut 6 bases from V and 0 bases from J; bases unmatched to any gene: 8. This CDR3 is 18 amino acids long. Germline assignment: CDR1 SGHAT and CDR2 FQNNGV. The CDR3 here is CASSLLLAGGSSYNEQFL. The CDR3 region has the DNA TGTGCCAGCAGTTTATTACTAGCGGGAGGGAGCTCCTACAATGAGCAGTTCTTA.

This clonotype came up many times. The chain employs TRBV4-2 and TRBJ2-1; TRBD2 is a possible D gene (6 bases). Germline-derived CDR1 and CDR2 are LGHNA and YNFKEQ. The CDR3 is 14 residues long. V shed 2 bases and J shed 7 bases, with 12 bases lying between them. The CDR3 sequence is CASSQPGLQNEQFF. DNA of the CDR3: TGTGCCAGCAGCCAACCGGGACTCCAAAATGAGCAGTTCTTC.

The chain combines TRBV29-1 with TRBJ1-1; D gene uncertain. This CDR3 region has 15 residues. With 4 bases removed from V and 10 bases from J, the gap between germline ends came to 25 bases. CDR1 and CDR2 from the germline V gene are SQVTM and ANQGSEA. Here the CDR3 reads CSVGTQDYKSLVAFF. The CDR3 DNA sequence: TGCAGCGTTGGGACGCAGGACTATAAATCCCTTGTAGCTTTCTTT.

This clonotype was seen only a few times. The chain couples TRBV28 to TRBJ1-2, with TRBD1 identical over 9 bases. V dropped 6 bases and J dropped 8; count of bases not matched to a gene: 10. Germline V gene data show CDR1 as MDHEN and CDR2 as SYDVKM. The CDR3 length is 14 residues. The CDR3 DNA follows: TGTGCCAGCAGGGGGATCGGGACAGGGACAGGCTACACCTTC. This codes for CASRGIGTGTGYTF.

As to this clonotype: The conserved phenylalanine or tryptophan normally closing the CDR3 is absent here, so this likely arose from a read error. J is TRBJ2-7 and V is TRBV5-1, with 8 bases fitting TRBD1. In germline, CDR1 is SGHRS, CDR2 YFSETQ. CDR3 length equals 15 residues. Trimming removed 3 bases from V and 3 bases from J; junction bases left unmatched: 8. CDR3 DNA: TGCGCCAGCAGCTCACCCCGGGACAGGAGCTACGAGCAGTACCTC. As protein: CASSSPRDRSYEQYL.

On this clonotype itself: A much larger clone lies a single base off, so this may be a read error. The rearrangement links TRBV7-8 to TRBJ1-2; TRBD1 aligns across 10 bases. The CDR3 is 15 residues long. V shed 7 bases and J 8 bases; nucleotides not matched to a gene: 13. In germline, CDR1 is SGHVS, CDR2 FQNEAQ. The CDR3 sequence: CASIGDWTGGSGYTF. CDR3 sequence (DNA): TGTGCCAGCATCGGGGATTGGACAGGGGGAAGCGGCTACACCTTC.

This clonotype was found a few times. The chain combines TRBV24-1 with TRBJ2-3, with D possibly called TRBD1 or TRBD2 (5 bases each). The ends were cut back, 0 bases at V and 1 base at J, with 10 bases in the middle. Germline assignment: CDR1 KGHDR and CDR2 SFDVKD. The CDR3 extends over 16 amino acids. CDR3 in DNA: TGTGCCACCAGTGATTTGGAGGGGAGAGGCACAGATACGCAGTATTTT. This translates into CATSDLEGRGTDTQYF.

Points on this clonotype: A much larger clone sits a single nucleotide away, making a read error possible. The chain is built from TRBV12-5 and TRBJ2-7; 14 bases are shared with TRBD2. CDR3 size: 16 residues. Germline values: CDR1 LGHNT, CDR2 FRNRAP. This chain's CDR3 is CVSGTGTSGRAYEQYF. CDR3 bases: TGTGTTAGTGGCACCGGGACTAGCGGGAGAGCCTACGAGCAGTACTTC.

In the case of this clonotype: A read error may be the cause here, since a much bigger clone is one base away. V usage is TRBV13 and J usage is TRBJ2-4; possibly TRBD1 or TRBD2 for D (5 bases each). Germline CDR1 and CDR2: PRHDT and FYEKMQ (reference sequence). V was cut by 4 bases and J by 0 bases, with 19 bases left in between. The CDR3 contains 18 residues. In DNA, the CDR3 is TGTGCCAGCAGCTCAATGGTGGGGCTAGCTAAAGCCAAAAACATTCAGTACTTC. As protein: CASSSMVGLAKAKNIQYF.

This clonotype was observed a handful of times. Germline is not matched at one junction end, which may reflect a read error. The chain carries TRBV11-2 and TRBJ1-1, with a weak D call TRBD1 (6 bases). This CDR3 comprises 15 residues. Germline lookup yields CDR1 SGHAT and CDR2 FQNNGV. DNA for the CDR3: TGTGCCTGCAGCCGAATCAGGGGCGGGAAAACTGAAGCTTTCTTT. Protein sequence: CACSRIRGGKTEAFF.

This clonotype has just a few counts. Lacking the conserved final phenylalanine or tryptophan, this CDR3 likely reflects a read error. The CDR3: CASRERDTYNEQFL. CDR3 sequence (DNA): TGTGCCAGCAGGGAACGGGACACTTACAACGAGCAGTTCCTC. V is TRBV6-2 or TRBV6-3 and J is TRBJ2-1; a possible D gene is TRBD1 (6 bases). The CDR3 is made up of 14 amino acids. Germline V gene sequence: CDR1 MNHEY, CDR2 SVGEGT.

On this clonotype itself: The junction and the germline gene differ at one end; a read error may be behind it. V and J are TRBV11-3 and TRBJ2-4, with 7 bases matching TRBD1. Looked up from germline, CDR1 is SGHNT and CDR2 is YENEEA. The CDR3 sequence is 12 residues long. The CDR3 DNA sequence: TGTGCCAACAGCTTACAGGGGAACATTCAGTACTTC. Translation gives CANSLQGNIQYF. The whole variable domain, filled in from reference TRBV11-3 and TRBJ2-4, reads EAGVVQSPRYKIIEKKQPVAFWCNPISGHNTLYWYLQNLGQGPELLIRYENEEAVDDSQLPKDRFSAERLKGVDSTLKIQPAELGDSAVYLCANSLQGNIQYFGAGTRLSVL.

With respect to this clonotype: Compared with germline, one end of the junction differs, possibly owing to a read error. This chain links TRBV29-1 with TRBJ2-2; maybe TRBD1 (6 bases). Germline CDR1 and CDR2: SQVTM and ANQGSEA. The CDR3 sequence is 12 residues long. Here the CDR3 DNA reads TGCAGCGCTTCCAGGGACACCGGGGATCTGTTTTTT. Protein: CSASRDTGDLFF.

Note on this clonotype: A much bigger clone sits one base away, suggesting this may be a read error. The V call is TRBV5-1, the J call TRBJ2-2, with TRBD2 identical over 8 bases. Germline trimming cut 0 bases from V and 4 bases from J; bases unmatched to any gene: 20. The germline V gene has CDR1 SGHRS and CDR2 YFSETQ. The CDR3 consists of 21 residues. The CDR3 reads CASSLAYSRSQREFGTGELFF. The CDR3 coding sequence is TGCGCCAGCAGCTTGGCCTATAGTCGTTCTCAGCGGGAGTTCGGCACCGGGGAGCTGTTTTTT.

With respect to this clonotype: This is likely a read error, given that the CDR3 carries no conserved phenylalanine or tryptophan at its end. The chain uses TRBV5-1 and TRBJ2-6, with D possibly being TRBD1 (6 bases). The CDR3 contains 16 residues. CDR1 is SGHRS and CDR2 is YFSETQ in the germline V gene. The chain's CDR3 is CASSLGQNSGVNVLTL. The CDR3, as DNA: TGCGCCAGCAGCCTAGGACAGAACTCTGGGGTCAACGTCCTGACTCTC.

Regarding this clonotype: At one end, the junction sequence differs from germline, possibly due to a read error. The genes are TRBV28 and TRBJ1-5; the D is unclear. The germline CDR1 and CDR2 sequences are MDHEN and SYDVKM. This CDR3 contains 15 residues. CDR3 DNA: TGTGTCAGCGCATCCGGAAAGGGCGGATACCAGCCCCAGCATTTT. It translates to CVSASGKGGYQPQHF. The complete variable domain, with remaining parts taken from reference TRBV28 and TRBJ1-5, reads DVKVTQSSRYLVKRTGEKVFLECVQDMDHENMFWYRQDPGLGLRLIYFSYDVKMKEKGDIPEGYSVSREKKERFSLILESASTNQTSMYLCVSASGKGGYQPQHFGDGTRLSIL.

This clonotype has a handful of counts. V usage is TRBV6-5 and J usage is TRBJ2-3; D is perhaps TRBD2 (5 bases). The CDR3 contains 16 residues. Germline V gene data show CDR1 as MNHEY and CDR2 as SVGAGI. The germline V and J ends were trimmed by 0 bases and 2 bases, with 12 bases remaining between them. CDR3 in amino acids: CASSYSTSGNTDTQYF. The CDR3 coding sequence is TGTGCCAGCAGTTACTCGACTTCCGGGAACACAGATACGCAGTATTTT.

Concerning this clonotype itself: One end of the junction does not line up with germline, which may come from a read error. This chain joins TRBV6-1 and TRBJ2-5; TRBD1 or TRBD2 may be the D gene (5 bases each). Germline assignment: CDR1 MNHNS and CDR2 SASEGT. The CDR3 length is 14 residues. CDR3 sequence: CTSNEGARGETQYF. In DNA form, the CDR3 reads TGTACCAGCAACGAGGGTGCGAGGGGAGAGACCCAGTACTTC.

This clonotype has a count of ten or more. The chain has TRBV12-3 or TRBV12-4 and TRBJ2-7; 8 bases agree with TRBD2. J was trimmed by 4 bases and V by 6 bases; bases with no gene match: 5. The CDR3 spans 13 residues. The CDR3 reads CASSLAGSYEQYF. The CDR3 nucleotides read TGTGCCAGCAGCCTAGCGGGTAGTTACGAGCAGTACTTC.

The V call is TRBV5-6, the J call TRBJ1-3; D might be TRBD1 (6 bases). Germline V gene lookup returns CDR1 SGHDT and CDR2 YYEEEE. The CDR3 loop spans 14 amino acids. Trimming removed 0 bases at V and 8 bases at J, with 12 bases between. The CDR3 here is CASSLGDTGDTIYF. The CDR3 DNA is TGTGCCAGCAGCTTGGGGGACACCGGAGACACCATATATTTT.

A word on this clonotype: Relative to the germline gene, one junction end is altered; a read error may explain this. The chain employs TRBV6-5 and TRBJ2-1; D possibly corresponds to TRBD2 (5 bases). The CDR3 has 15 residues. From germline, CDR1 is MNHEY and CDR2 SVGAGI. The CDR3 loop reads CANSYSARGPNEQFF. CDR3 bases: TGTGCCAACAGTTACTCGGCGCGAGGGCCCAATGAGCAGTTCTTC.

Points on this clonotype: One end of the junction fails to match germline, which may point to a read error. V gene TRBV4-2 combines with J gene TRBJ2-5, with 9 bases that match TRBD1. Germline CDR1 reads LGHNA; CDR2 reads YNFKEQ. CDR3 length: 19 residues. The chain's CDR3 is CASNQGGTGTHPEEETQYF. CDR3 nucleotides: TGTGCCAGCAACCAAGGAGGGACAGGGACCCATCCTGAGGAAGAGACCCAGTACTTC.

The V and J genes are TRBV5-7 and TRBJ2-7, with unresolved D. TRBV5-7 is an ORF, and what it does is uncertain. V shed 0 bases and J shed 2 bases, with 15 bases lying between them. CDR3 length: 16 amino acids. The chain's CDR3 is CASSLEMKGKAYEQYF. Here the CDR3 DNA reads TGTGCCAGCAGCTTGGAAATGAAAGGAAAGGCCTACGAGCAGTACTTC.

A note on this clonotype: A junction boundary mismatches the germline segment, possibly from a read error. This chain links TRBV12-3 or TRBV12-4 with TRBJ2-3, with TRBD2 as a possible D gene (6 bases). This CDR3 spans 12 amino acids. Here the CDR3 reads CTSDPGGSTQYF. The CDR3 region has the DNA TGTACCAGCGACCCCGGGGGATCTACGCAGTATTTT.

This clonotype was seen a single time. V usage is TRBV11-1 and J usage is TRBJ1-1, with 7 bases identical to TRBD1. Looked up from germline, CDR1 is SGHAT and CDR2 is FQDESV (reference sequence). V shed 2 bases, J shed 7 bases, and the junction held 7 bases outside the gene matches. The CDR3 is made up of 14 amino acids. The CDR3 spells CASSLNRGSIEAFF. The DNA of the CDR3 is TGTGCCAGCAGCTTAAACAGGGGAAGTATTGAAGCTTTCTTT. The full variable domain, completed using reference TRBV11-1 and TRBJ1-1, is EAEVAQSPRYKITEKSQAVAFWCDPISGHATLYWYRQILGQGPELLVQFQDESVVDDSQLPKDRFSAERLKGVDSTLKIQPAELGDSAMYLCASSLNRGSIEAFFGQGTRLTVV.

This clonotype has ten or more counts. The rearrangement uses TRBV14 and TRBJ2-7, with 11 positions matching TRBD2. J gave up 2 bases and V 4 bases, and 4 bases lay outside the gene matches. CDR3 length: 15 amino acids. The germline CDR1 and CDR2 sequences are SGHDN and FVKESK. The CDR3 sequence: CASSRTSGLTYEQYF. The CDR3 nucleotides are TGTGCCAGCAGCCGGACTAGCGGGCTAACCTACGAGCAGTACTTC.

There are a few counts of this clonotype. With a much larger clone just one base away, this may be a read error. The chain couples TRBV28 to TRBJ1-4; no firm D call. Germline-derived CDR1 and CDR2 are MDHEN and SYDVKM. The CDR3 length is 13 residues. This chain's CDR3 is CVSSTQSPLKLFF. As DNA, the CDR3 is TGTGTCAGCAGCACCCAGTCGCCGCTAAAACTGTTTTTT. Filled out from reference TRBV28 and TRBJ1-4, the complete variable domain reads DVKVTQSSRYLVKRTGEKVFLECVQDMDHENMFWYRQDPGLGLRLIYFSYDVKMKEKGDIPEGYSVSREKKERFSLILESASTNQTSMYLCVSSTQSPLKLFFGSGTQLSVL.